The 4 T cell receptor beta chains below were found in one sample sequenced in a study of shared clonotypes between healthy human individuals. The table came from immunoSEQ multiplex PCR; TCRdb's copy has only in-frame clones and leaves some out. The sample holds 1.5 million to 2.5 million clones; less than 95% are singletons and the top ten take 0.95% to 1.5%. CD45RO-negative cells were positively selected for CCR7, leaving out terminally differentiated effector memory CD45RA+ cells. Specimen: naive CD8+ T cells sorted from blood. The receptors shown here come from a man younger than 35 in good health.

The rearrangement links TRBV4-1 to TRBJ2-7, with TRBD2 matching over 8 bases. V lost 1 base and J lost 6; bases outside the gene matches: 5. The germline CDR1 and CDR2 sequences are MGHRA and YSYEKL. The CDR3 has 14 amino acids. The CDR3 region is CASSQGELAGEQYF. The CDR3 nucleotides read TGCGCCAGCAGCCAAGGGGAGCTAGCGGGCGAGCAGTACTTC.

The rearrangement joins TRBV27 to TRBJ2-7, with 7 nucleotides matching TRBD1. V lost 6 bases to trimming and J lost 2 bases; unmatched junction nucleotides: 16. The CDR3 is 17 residues long. Per the germline V gene, CDR1 is MNHEY and CDR2 is SMNVEV (reference sequence). CDR3 nucleotides: TGTGCCAGCAGGAATTCCCCCTATCCCACAGGGGCCTACGAGCAGTACTTC. Translated, it gives CASRNSPYPTGAYEQYF.

The chain links TRBV5-4 to TRBJ1-4; D not resolved. Germline assignment: CDR1 SGHNT and CDR2 YYREEE (reference sequence). The CDR3 sequence is 16 residues long. V shed 2 bases and J shed 6 bases, with 17 bases lying between them. CDR3 region: CASSFVPGPEDEKLFF. For the CDR3, the DNA is TGTGCCAGCAGCTTTGTCCCCGGGCCAGAAGATGAAAAACTGTTTTTT.

The chain links TRBV6-1 to TRBJ1-1; 10 bases are shared with TRBD1. CDR1 and CDR2 (germline): MNHNS, SASEGT. CDR3 length: 15 amino acids. Trimming removed 2 bases from V and 5 bases from J; junction bases left unmatched: 5. Written as DNA, the CDR3 is TGTGCCAGCAGTGAATTGGGGACAGGGGTGACTGAAGCTTTCTTT. Translating it yields CASSELGTGVTEAFF.